The text below deals with one T cell receptor (beta chain). These data belong to a study of shared clonotypes between healthy human individuals. Only in-frame clones appear in the TCRdb table, and some are missing; sequencing was by immunoSEQ multiplex PCR. This sample carries some 360,000 clones, more than 60% of them seen once, and the ten largest clones take under 11%. CD45RA-negative memory and CD45RA+ naive subsets were split from the CD4+ cells. The CDR3 runs 13 residues. The V end lost 6 bases, the J end lost 6 bases, and 12 bases lay between the germline ends. The germline V gene encodes CDR1 LNHDA and CDR2 SQIVND (reference sequence).

Source material: memory CD4+ T cells sorted from blood. Subset in this sample: CD45RA-negative fraction. V and J are TRBV19 and TRBJ1-5, with D tentatively TRBD1 (5 bases). The TCR comes from a young man in good health. The CDR3 DNA is TGTGCCAGTAGCCCAGGGATCCCTCAGCCCCAGCATTTT. The encoded protein is CASSPGIPQPQHF.